The 8 T cell receptor beta chains below were found in one sample sequenced in a study of blood T cell repertoires in COVID-19. Some clones are missing from TCRdb's copy, which holds only in-frame ones; the method was immunoSEQ multiplex PCR. This table has hundreds of thousands of clones, around 90% appearing once. The sequencing sample was made of peripheral blood. The receptors stem from a man in his 70s with acute or convalescent COVID-19.

This clone was detected only a few times. The genes are TRBV6-5 and TRBJ1-4; TRBD1 is a possible D gene (5 bases). V shed 0 bases and J shed 8 bases, with 13 bases lying between them. The CDR3 covers 15 residues. Germline CDR1 reads MNHEY; CDR2 reads SVGAGI. This CDR3 is CASSYSWGLREKLFF. The CDR3 nucleotides read TGTGCCAGCAGTTACTCGTGGGGCTTGAGGGAAAAACTGTTTTTT.

V is TRBV4-2 and J is TRBJ1-1; the D is unclear. Per the germline V gene, CDR1 is LGHNA and CDR2 is YNFKEQ. This CDR3 comprises 16 residues. Trimming left V 0 bases short and J 1 base short, with 12 bases between. CDR3 coding DNA: TGTGCCAGCAGCCAAGAATGGCGTCAGGCGAACACTGAAGCTTTCTTT. The encoded protein is CASSQEWRQANTEAFF.

The gene calls are TRBV5-1 and TRBJ1-2, with D hard to call. The CDR3 spans 14 residues. Trimming pared 3 bases from V and 1 base from J, leaving 10 bases between. Germline lookup yields CDR1 SGHRS and CDR2 YFSETQ. CDR3 DNA: TGCGCCAGCAGCTCCGGGGAGCATAACTATGGCTACACCTTC. Translating it yields CASSSGEHNYGYTF.

V gene TRBV27 combines with J gene TRBJ1-5; no clear D gene. The V and J ends lost 5 bases and 2 bases respectively, with 13 bases between them. Germline-derived CDR1 and CDR2 are MNHEY and SMNVEV (reference sequence). The CDR3 totals 15 residues. Here the CDR3 reads CASSTTGWGNQPQHF. CDR3 nucleotides: TGTGCCAGCAGTACCACGGGATGGGGCAATCAGCCCCAGCATTTT.

The rearrangement joins TRBV3-1 (or the pseudogene TRBV3-2) to TRBJ1-2; D might be TRBD1 (5 bases). CDR3 length equals 14 residues. V was cut by 4 bases and J by 8 bases, with 17 bases left in between. CDR1 is LGHDT, CDR2 YNNKEL, per germline (reference sequence). Written as DNA, the CDR3 is TGTGCCAGCAGCCCTAGGGGCGGTTATAAGGGCTACACCTTC. Protein sequence: CASSPRGGYKGYTF.

The V call is TRBV2, the J call TRBJ2-7; 8 positions match TRBD1. CDR1 is SNHLY and CDR2 is FYNNEI in the germline V gene. V lost 2 bases and J lost 2; bases outside the gene matches: 17. This CDR3 region has 19 residues. The CDR3 nucleotides read TGTGCCAGCAGTGAACGGAAGGGACAGGCTAAATCTCCCACCTACGAGCAGTACTTC. Translation gives CASSERKGQAKSPTYEQYF.

A single count supports this clone. The rearrangement joins TRBV7-2 to TRBJ2-7; weak D call: TRBD1 (5 bases). Germline V CDR1 and CDR2: SGHTA, FQGNSA. This CDR3 is 13 amino acids long. V was trimmed by 4 bases and J by 2 bases, leaving 9 bases between them. The CDR3 bases are TGTGCCAGCAGCTACCAGACAGCCTACGAGCAGTACTTC. Its protein product is CASSYQTAYEQYF. The full variable domain, rest sourced from reference TRBV7-2 and TRBJ2-7, is GAGVSQSPSNKVTEKGKDVELRCDPISGHTALYWYRQSLGQGLEFLIYFQGNSAPDKSGLPSDRFSAERTGGSVSTLTIQRTQQEDSAVYLCASSYQTAYEQYFGPGTRLTVT.

The rearrangement links TRBV10-2 to TRBJ2-5, with 7 bases that match TRBD2. The V segment lost 3 bases and the J segment 2 bases; nucleotides outside the gene matches: 3. Germline V gene sequence: CDR1 WSHSY, CDR2 SAAADI. The CDR3 length is 14 residues. The CDR3 bases are TGCGCCAGCAGTGATGTGGGGGGGCAAGAGACCCAGTACTTC. Protein product: CASSDVGGQETQYF.